This T cell receptor beta chain derives from a study of blood T cell repertoires in COVID-19. Study-wide background: Some COVID-19 samples were acute and others convalescent; all came from the United States, Italy and Spain. T cells, B-cell-depleted T cells, or PBMCs supplied cDNA or gDNA.

CDR1 DFQATT and CDR2 SNEGSKA come from the germline V gene (reference sequence). This CDR3 comprises 8 residues. In regard to this clone: One end of the junction does not line up with germline, which may come from a read error.

Some clones are missing from TCRdb's copy, which holds only in-frame ones; the method was immunoSEQ multiplex PCR. The sample includes 40,000 to 45,000 clones, around nine tenths of them seen just once. This receptor was obtained from a man aged 55 to 70 with acute or convalescent COVID-19. The sample was peripheral blood. The V gene is TRBV20-1, the J gene TRBJ1-2; no reliable D call. The CDR3 spells CSASPNAF. The CDR3 nucleotides read TGCAGTGCTAGTCCCAATGCCTTC.